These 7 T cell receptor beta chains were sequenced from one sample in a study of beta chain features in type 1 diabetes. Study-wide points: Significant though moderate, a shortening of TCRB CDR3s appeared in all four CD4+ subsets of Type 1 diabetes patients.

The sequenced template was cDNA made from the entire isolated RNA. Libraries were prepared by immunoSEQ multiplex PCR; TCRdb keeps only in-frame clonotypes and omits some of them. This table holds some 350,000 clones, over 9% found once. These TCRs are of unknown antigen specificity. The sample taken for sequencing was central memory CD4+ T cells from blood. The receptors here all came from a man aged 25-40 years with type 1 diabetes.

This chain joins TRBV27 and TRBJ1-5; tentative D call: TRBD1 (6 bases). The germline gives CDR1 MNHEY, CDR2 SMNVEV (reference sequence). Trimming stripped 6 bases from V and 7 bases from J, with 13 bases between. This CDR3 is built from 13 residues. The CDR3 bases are TGTGCCAGCAGCTTTTCAGACAGGCAGCCCCAGCATTTT. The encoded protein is CASSFSDRQPQHF.

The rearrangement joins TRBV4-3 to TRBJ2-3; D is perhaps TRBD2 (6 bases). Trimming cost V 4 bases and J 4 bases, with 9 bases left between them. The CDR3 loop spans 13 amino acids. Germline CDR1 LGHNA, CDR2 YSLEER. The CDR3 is CASSPGTSDTQYF. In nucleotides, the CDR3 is TGCGCCAGCAGCCCAGGGACTTCAGATACGCAGTATTTT.

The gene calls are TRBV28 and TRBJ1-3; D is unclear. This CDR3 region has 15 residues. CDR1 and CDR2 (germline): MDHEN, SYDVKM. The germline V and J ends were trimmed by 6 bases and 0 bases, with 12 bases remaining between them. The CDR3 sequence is CASSLTSSSGNTIYF. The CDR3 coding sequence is TGTGCCAGCAGCCTAACATCCAGCTCTGGAAACACCATATATTTT.

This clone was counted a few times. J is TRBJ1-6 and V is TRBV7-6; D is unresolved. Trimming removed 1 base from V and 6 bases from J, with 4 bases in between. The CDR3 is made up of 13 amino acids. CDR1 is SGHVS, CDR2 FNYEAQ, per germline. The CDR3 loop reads CASSLETNSPLHF. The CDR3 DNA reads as TGTGCCAGCAGCTTAGAAACTAATTCACCCCTCCACTTT.

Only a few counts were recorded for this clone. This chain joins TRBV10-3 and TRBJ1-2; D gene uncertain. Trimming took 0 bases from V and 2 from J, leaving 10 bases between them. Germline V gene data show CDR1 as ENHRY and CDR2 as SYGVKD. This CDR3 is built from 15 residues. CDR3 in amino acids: CAISESPGVNYGYTF. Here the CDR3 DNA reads TGTGCCATCAGTGAGTCGCCGGGAGTCAACTATGGCTACACCTTC.

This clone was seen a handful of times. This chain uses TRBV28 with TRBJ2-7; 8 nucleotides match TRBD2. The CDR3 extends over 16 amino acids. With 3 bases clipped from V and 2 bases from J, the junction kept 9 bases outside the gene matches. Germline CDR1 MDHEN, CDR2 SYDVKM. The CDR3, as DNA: TGTGCCAGCAGTTTTATTGGGTTAGCGGGAACCTACGAGCAGTACTTC. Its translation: CASSFIGLAGTYEQYF.

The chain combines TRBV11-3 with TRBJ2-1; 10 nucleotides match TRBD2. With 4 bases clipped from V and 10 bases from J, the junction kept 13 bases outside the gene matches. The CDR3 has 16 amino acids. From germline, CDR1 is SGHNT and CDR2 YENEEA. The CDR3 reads CASSSAGTSVLGEQFF. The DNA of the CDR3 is TGTGCCAGCAGCTCCGCCGGGACTAGCGTCTTGGGCGAGCAGTTCTTC.